The clone carrying this T cell receptor beta chain occurred a few times. Antigen specificity is unknown. The data belong to a study of blood T cells in healthy people across ages. V gave up 5 bases and J gave up 4 bases; unmatched junction bases: 11. This CDR3 contains 15 residues. Germline V gene sequence: CDR1 SGHAT, CDR2 FQDESV (reference sequence). Study results and limitations: Age brought a roughly linear fall in TCR beta diversity measured per million T cells. The long-lived group displayed more naive CD4+ cells, plus higher diversity, than the aged donors did.

Sample-barcoded 5' priming and a J-beta primer mix drove a second PCR of roughly 7 to 11 cycles. TCRdb processed the 5' RACE reads anew with MiXCR; each CDR3 protein has one entry. The sample lists nearly 1 million distinct CDR3 sequences, just over 50% occurring once. Sequenced input: blood. The receptor comes from a woman aged 55-70 years in good health. V gene TRBV11-1 combines with J gene TRBJ2-7; 7 bases agree with TRBD2. CDR3 protein: CASSPRLAAIYEQYF. The CDR3 DNA is TGTGCCAGCAGCCCCCGCCTAGCGGCTATATACGAGCAGTACTTC.